Here is one T cell receptor beta chain with its context. The sample is drawn from a study of blood T cell repertoires in COVID-19. The CDR3 spans 19 residues. Looked up from germline, CDR1 is LNHDA and CDR2 is SQIVND (reference sequence). Trimming took 6 bases from V and 2 from J; bases not matched to a gene: 19. Authors' data handling: Reference gene primer amplification gave nucleated cell count estimates. Generated by immunoSEQ multiplex PCR, the TCRdb table keeps only in-frame clones and is missing some. For V, J and clone size, that table is used; D and trimming come from the DNA. Among tens of thousands of clones listed, approximately 80% were seen once.

Sequences were obtained from peripheral blood. The sequence was collected from a woman aged 60-70 years with acute or convalescent COVID-19. The V call is TRBV19, the J call TRBJ1-1; TRBD1 aligns across 9 bases. In nucleotides, the CDR3 is TGTGCCAGTAGATCCGGGACAGGGAACCGCGGGGGGAAAAACACTGAAGCTTTCTTT. It codes for CASRSGTGNRGGKNTEAFF.